The next 13 T cell receptor beta chains were all read from a single sample in a study of siplizumab effects on memory and regulatory T cells. Sequencing was performed with immunoSEQ multiplex PCR; in TCRdb, only in-frame clones are kept and a portion is missing. This table holds some 100,000 clones, more than 90% found once. The sequencing input was CD4+ T cells sorted from blood. These receptors all stem from a human donor in good health. Some clones in this sample may be carry-over from other donors' samples.

The genes are TRBV5-1 and TRBJ2-3, with D perhaps given as TRBD1 or TRBD2 (5 bases each). CDR1 and CDR2 from the germline V gene are SGHRS and YFSETQ. The V and J ends lost 5 bases and 5 bases respectively, with 12 bases between them. The CDR3 is 13 amino acids. The DNA for the CDR3 is TGCGCCAGCAGAGGGGACGCCAGAGATACGCAGTATTTT. It codes for CASRGDARDTQYF.

The chain has TRBV2 and TRBJ1-2; TRBD1 is a possible D gene (6 bases). The CDR3 has 15 residues. Looked up from germline, CDR1 is SNHLY and CDR2 is FYNNEI. Trimming cost V 6 bases and J 6 bases, with 20 bases left between them. The CDR3 reads CASSERDTGRDGYTF. Written as DNA, the CDR3 is TGTGCCAGCAGCGAAAGGGACACAGGGAGGGATGGCTACACCTTC. The full variable domain, with the rest looked up from reference TRBV2 and TRBJ1-2, is EPEVTQTPSHQVTQMGQEVILRCVPISNHLYFYWYRQILGQKVEFLVSFYNNEISEKSEIFDDQFSVERPDGSNFTLKIRSTKLEDSAMYFCASSERDTGRDGYTFGSGTRLTVV.

The chain is built from TRBV14 and TRBJ1-2, with D maybe TRBD1 (5 bases). The ends were cut back, 1 base at V and 7 bases at J, with 13 bases in the middle. The CDR3 is 14 amino acids. Per the germline V gene, CDR1 is SGHDN and CDR2 is FVKESK. The CDR3 reads CASSQAGGAGGYTF. The CDR3, as DNA: TGTGCCAGCAGCCAAGCCGGGGGAGCTGGTGGCTACACCTTC.

The chain is built from TRBV2 and TRBJ1-1; D call uncertain. V was clipped by 6 bases and J by 3 bases, with 11 bases between them. The CDR3 contains 13 residues. Germline CDR1 is SNHLY and CDR2 is FYNNEI. DNA of the CDR3: TGTGCCAGCAGCCTCCGACGGGACACTGAAGCTTTCTTT. It specifies CASSLRRDTEAFF.

J is TRBJ1-1 and V is TRBV12-5, with 7 positions matching TRBD1. Germline V gene lookup returns CDR1 LGHNT and CDR2 FRNRAP. V was clipped by 9 bases and J by 2 bases; unmatched bases: 15. The CDR3 extends over 16 amino acids. CDR3 sequence reads: CASKNRGAEINTEAFF. The CDR3 bases are TGTGCTAGCAAGAACAGGGGAGCAGAAATCAACACTGAAGCTTTCTTT.

The chain links TRBV7-2 to TRBJ1-2, with TRBD1 matching 7 bases. CDR3 length: 15 residues. With 2 bases clipped from V and 6 bases from J, the junction kept 9 bases outside the gene matches. The germline CDR1 and CDR2 sequences are SGHTA and FQGNSA. CDR3 DNA: TGTGCCAGCAGCTTAATAGTGCAGGGGGTAAATGGCTACACCTTC. Translated: CASSLIVQGVNGYTF.

The chain employs TRBV9 and TRBJ1-1; D uncertain. The CDR3 consists of 17 residues. V was shortened by 3 bases and J by 1 base, with 19 bases between the two germline ends. Germline CDR1 reads SGDLS; CDR2 reads YYNGEE. CDR3 protein: CASSAELGSLRNTEAFF. The CDR3 nucleotides read TGTGCCAGCAGCGCGGAGTTAGGTAGTTTGAGGAACACTGAAGCTTTCTTT.

The chain carries TRBV9 and TRBJ1-3; D unresolved. With 3 bases removed from V and 1 base from J, the gap between germline ends came to 8 bases. CDR1 is SGDLS, CDR2 YYNGEE, per germline. The CDR3 contains 14 residues. Here the CDR3 DNA reads TGTGCCAGCAGCGCAAAGGATTCTGGAAACACCATATATTTT. Translated, it gives CASSAKDSGNTIYF.

The rearrangement links TRBV19 to TRBJ2-7; D possibly uses TRBD1 or TRBD2 (6 bases each). Germline loops: CDR1 LNHDA, CDR2 SQIVND (reference sequence). V lost 4 bases to trimming and J lost 3 bases, with 16 bases between them. This CDR3 is 15 amino acids long. CDR3 coding DNA: TGTGCCAGTAGTAAATATAAGGGGGGAGGCTACGAGCAGTACTTC. Protein: CASSKYKGGGYEQYF.

Turning to this clone: Other DNA sequences within the sample encode an identical CDR3. The V and J genes are TRBV2 and TRBJ2-5, with no clear D. The CDR3 has 11 residues. V shed 4 bases and J shed 5 bases, with 5 bases lying between them. Germline CDR1 SNHLY, CDR2 FYNNEI. This chain's CDR3 is CASSVRETQYF. The CDR3 DNA reads TGTGCCAGCAGTGTGAGGGAGACCCAGTACTTC.

V is TRBV28 and J is TRBJ1-5, with D unresolved. The CDR3 length is 14 residues. The germline CDR1 and CDR2 sequences are MDHEN and SYDVKM. V gave up 5 bases and J gave up 0 bases, with 8 bases separating them. The CDR3 nucleotides read TGTGCCAGCAGTGGGGTCTCTAGCAATCAGCCCCAGCATTTT. Translated: CASSGVSSNQPQHF.

The J gene is TRBJ2-2, the V gene TRBV5-1, with TRBD2 as a possible D gene (5 bases). This CDR3 has 13 amino acids. Germline V gene data show CDR1 as SGHRS and CDR2 as YFSETQ. CDR3 DNA: TGCGCTTCCCAGAGCGGGAACACCGGGGAGCTGTTTTTT. This translates into CASQSGNTGELFF.

V is TRBV5-1 and J is TRBJ2-1; D unresolved. Trimming left V 0 bases short and J 1 base short, with 11 bases between. CDR3 size: 16 residues. Germline V CDR1 and CDR2: SGHRS, YFSETQ. The CDR3: CASSLGVVRSYNEQFF. In DNA, the CDR3 is TGCGCCAGCAGCTTGGGGGTGGTAAGGTCCTACAATGAGCAGTTCTTC.